Listed here are 25 T cell receptor beta chains from one sample, sequenced in a study of human T cells and chemical hapten exposure. Via MiXCR, TCRdb re-called the RACE reads, giving one row per CDR3 protein. The repertoire has 45,000 or so distinct CDR3 sequences, almost 4.5% of them found once; the top ten carry approximately 6.3%. Time point given: healthy volunteer bleed at 2 weeks. Total RNA was extracted from unfractionated whole blood. The sequenced sample was whole blood. These receptors all come from a human donor in good health. Some clones in this sample may be carry-over from other donors' samples.

This clonotype appeared many times. This chain connects TRBV28 to TRBJ2-3; 7 bases are shared with TRBD1. After removal of 3 bases from V and 0 bases from J, the junction contained 3 bases not matched to a gene. CDR3 length equals 15 residues. Per the germline V gene, CDR1 is MDHEN and CDR2 is SYDVKM. The CDR3 sequence is CASSFVQGSTDTQYF. Written as DNA, the CDR3 is TGTGCCAGCAGTTTCGTACAGGGGAGCACAGATACGCAGTATTTT.

The sample holds many counts of this clonotype. The rearrangement uses TRBV20-1 and TRBJ2-2; D might be TRBD1 (6 bases). The germline V and J ends were trimmed by 0 bases and 4 bases, with 9 bases remaining between them. CDR1 is DFQATT, CDR2 SNEGSKA, per germline (reference sequence). This CDR3 is built from 14 residues. The CDR3 region has the DNA TGCAGTGCTAGAGAGGGGGCAGGCACCGGGGAGCTGTTTTTT. Its protein is CSAREGAGTGELFF.

Note on this clonotype: A much larger clone lies a single base off, so this may be a read error. This rearrangement joins TRBV7-6 to TRBJ2-3; D could derive from TRBD1 or TRBD2 (5 bases each). The CDR3 spans 15 residues. Trimming cost V 0 bases and J 2 bases, with 9 bases left between them. The germline CDR1 and CDR2 sequences are SGHVS and FNYEAQ. CDR3 loop: CASSLAGTNTDTQYF. In DNA form, the CDR3 reads TGTGCCAGCAGCTTAGCCGGGACGAACACAGATACGCAGTATTTT.

In its sample, this clonotype was seen many times. The V call is TRBV28, the J call TRBJ1-4; D gene unclear. CDR1 is MDHEN, CDR2 SYDVKM, per germline. Trimming took 5 bases from V and 8 from J, leaving 12 bases between them. The CDR3 loop spans 13 amino acids. This CDR3 is CASSLALREKLFF. The CDR3 nucleotides are TGTGCCAGCAGTCTAGCTCTCCGGGAAAAACTGTTTTTT.

This clonotype was recorded at least ten times. The V and J genes are TRBV20-1 and TRBJ1-4; 8 bases fit TRBD1. CDR3 length: 14 amino acids. CDR1 and CDR2 from the germline V gene are DFQATT and SNEGSKA (reference sequence). The ends lost 3 bases at V and 6 bases at J; junction bases unmatched: 6. The CDR3 DNA follows: TGCAGTGCTAGCTTCGGACAGGGCTATGAAAAACTGTTTTTT. Encoded protein: CSASFGQGYEKLFF.

This clonotype showed up many times. CDR3 region: CASTSPVGHNEAYEQYF. The CDR3 nucleotides are TGTGCCAGCACCTCACCGGTTGGTCACAATGAGGCTTACGAGCAGTACTTC. The rearrangement links TRBV11-2 to TRBJ2-7; D unclear. The CDR3 is 17 amino acids. Germline V CDR1 and CDR2: SGHAT, FQNNGV. The V and J ends lost 7 bases and 4 bases respectively, with 26 bases between them. Filled out from reference TRBV11-2 and TRBJ2-7, the complete variable domain reads EAGVAQSPRYKIIEKRQSVAFWCNPISGHATLYWYQQILGQGPKLLIQFQNNGVVDDSQLPKDRFSAERLKGVDSTLKIQPAKLEDSAVYLCASTSPVGHNEAYEQYFGPGTRLTVT.

This clonotype came up many times. The chain recombines TRBV9 with TRBJ2-3; TRBD1 might be the D (5 bases). Trimming took off 0 bases at V and 4 bases at J, with 21 bases between the two ends. Germline CDR1 SGDLS, CDR2 YYNGEE. This CDR3 is 18 amino acids long. The CDR3 here is CASSVASGQAGWADTQYF. In DNA, the CDR3 is TGTGCCAGCAGCGTAGCTTCAGGGCAGGCCGGTTGGGCAGATACGCAGTATTTT.

Ten or more counts support this clonotype. This chain connects TRBV19 to TRBJ1-1, with unresolved D. Germline V lookup: CDR1 LNHDA, CDR2 SQIVND (reference sequence). V gave up 8 bases and J gave up 4 bases, with 14 bases separating them. The length of the CDR3 is 13 residues. In nucleotides, the CDR3 is TGTGCCAGTCATCCGGGAGGAGGCACTGAAGCTTTCTTT. Protein: CASHPGGGTEAFF.

At least ten counts were recorded for this clonotype. The CDR3 DNA reads TGTGCCAGCAGTTCCAGCGGCTACTACAATGAGCAGTTCTTC. It yields the protein CASSSSGYYNEQFF. The chain is built from TRBV11-3 and TRBJ2-1; D is possibly TRBD2 (5 bases). Trimming removed 6 bases from V and 3 bases from J, with 12 bases in between. The CDR3 covers 14 residues. The germline V gene encodes CDR1 SGHNT and CDR2 YENEEA.

The gene calls are TRBV27 and TRBJ2-7; 9 bases line up with TRBD1. Germline CDR1 is MNHEY and CDR2 is SMNVEV (reference sequence). The CDR3 runs 14 residues. The J segment lost 2 bases and the V segment lost 6 bases, leaving 5 bases of the junction unmatched. CDR3 region: CASSGTGLAYEQYF. In DNA, the CDR3 is TGTGCCAGCAGCGGGACAGGGCTTGCCTACGAGCAGTACTTC.

V gene TRBV7-9 combines with J gene TRBJ1-3, with unresolved D. The CDR3 consists of 13 residues. V lost 1 base and J lost 4, with 5 bases in between. Germline CDR1 and CDR2: SEHNR and FQNEAQ (reference sequence). The chain's CDR3 is CASSLDYGNTIYF. The CDR3 DNA is TGTGCCAGCAGCTTAGACTACGGAAACACCATATATTTT.

This chain uses TRBV7-9 with TRBJ2-1; D remains unclear. The germline V gene has CDR1 SEHNR and CDR2 FQNEAQ (reference sequence). V lost 5 bases, J lost 9 bases, and 8 bases lay in between. This CDR3 is 11 amino acids long. CDR3 sequence reads: CASSRSGEQFF. CDR3 nucleotides: TGTGCCAGCAGCCGGTCCGGTGAGCAGTTCTTC.

This clonotype was counted at least ten times. The chain carries TRBV29-1 and TRBJ1-1, with D maybe TRBD1 (5 bases). This CDR3 has 13 residues. Germline values: CDR1 SQVTM, CDR2 ANQGSEA. Trimming removed 7 bases from V and 4 bases from J, with 16 bases in between. This CDR3 is CSGIPTVATEAFF. In DNA form, the CDR3 reads TGCAGCGGAATTCCGACAGTTGCCACTGAAGCTTTCTTT.

This clonotype was counted ten times or more. The V and J genes are TRBV12-3 or TRBV12-4 and TRBJ2-3, with D maybe TRBD1 (5 bases). The CDR3 consists of 12 residues. Trimming stripped 5 bases from V and 6 bases from J, with 9 bases between. As DNA, the CDR3 is TGTGCCAGCAGTCCTAAGGGGGATACGCAGTATTTT. Its protein is CASSPKGDTQYF.

This clonotype was seen repeatedly, ten times or more. The gene calls are TRBV29-1 and TRBJ2-2; D possibly corresponds to TRBD1 (6 bases). There are 12 residues in the CDR3. The V gene lost 8 bases and the J gene lost 4 bases, with 11 bases spanning the gap. Germline V gene sequence: CDR1 SQVTM, CDR2 ANQGSEA. The CDR3: CSLLGGTGELFF. In DNA form, the CDR3 reads TGCAGCCTCTTAGGGGGCACCGGGGAGCTGTTTTTT.

The table lists this clonotype with many counts. This chain joins TRBV12-3 or TRBV12-4 and TRBJ1-1; D is perhaps TRBD1 (5 bases). The V end lost 3 bases, the J end lost 1 base, and 9 bases lay between the germline ends. The CDR3 totals 14 residues. The DNA of the CDR3 is TGTGCCAGCAGTTTCGTGGGGCCGAACACTGAAGCTTTCTTT. Translated: CASSFVGPNTEAFF.

This clonotype has at least ten counts. The chain couples TRBV11-2 to TRBJ1-2, with TRBD1 identical over 7 bases. Germline V gives CDR1 SGHAT, CDR2 FQNNGV. The CDR3 contains 14 residues. Trimming at V came to 5 bases and at J to 4 bases, leaving 7 bases not matched to a gene. CDR3 DNA: TGTGCCAGCAGCCCTGGGACAGTCCGCTATGGCTACACCTTC. It codes for CASSPGTVRYGYTF. Combining the CDR3 with reference TRBV11-2 and TRBJ1-2 gives the whole variable domain EAGVAQSPRYKIIEKRQSVAFWCNPISGHATLYWYQQILGQGPKLLIQFQNNGVVDDSQLPKDRFSAERLKGVDSTLKIQPAKLEDSAVYLCASSPGTVRYGYTFGSGTRLTVV.

The chain employs TRBV28 and TRBJ1-5; D not certain. Trimming pared 11 bases from V and 1 base from J, leaving 15 bases between. Germline-derived CDR1 and CDR2 are MDHEN and SYDVKM. The CDR3 contains 14 residues. The CDR3 DNA sequence: TGTGCCTGCCTTGGCCTAGGAAGCAATCAGCCCCAGCATTTT. It codes for CACLGLGSNQPQHF.

The CDR3 nucleotides are TGTGCCAGCAGTCCTAAGGTAGCGGGTAACAATGAGCAGTTCTTC. Residues: CASSPKVAGNNEQFF. This chain joins TRBV12-3 or TRBV12-4 and TRBJ2-1, with 7 bases that match TRBD2. V lost 5 bases and J lost 5; bases outside the gene matches: 9. The CDR3 consists of 15 residues.

This clonotype has a count of ten or more. The rearrangement joins TRBV29-1 to TRBJ2-1; 13 nucleotides align to TRBD2. Germline CDR1 and CDR2: SQVTM and ANQGSEA. The CDR3 length is 14 residues. The junction had 6 bases not matched to a gene; V was cut back by 6 bases and J by 7 bases. DNA of the CDR3: TGCAGCGTCACCCTGGGACTAGCGGGGAATGAGCAGTTCTTC. It codes for CSVTLGLAGNEQFF.

This clonotype was seen only a few times. The rearrangement joins TRBV12-3 or TRBV12-4 to TRBJ1-2; D is unresolved. Trimming took 1 base from V and 7 from J, leaving 10 bases between them. This CDR3 is 13 amino acids long. DNA of the CDR3: TGTGCCAGCAGTTTAGAGGACTGGGGTGGCTACACCTTC. The encoded protein is CASSLEDWGGYTF.

This clonotype turned up a few times. V and J are TRBV24-1 and TRBJ2-7; D could derive from TRBD1 or TRBD2 (5 bases each). The CDR3 spans 15 residues. Trimming shortened V by 5 bases and J by 7 bases, and 20 bases separated the two germline ends. Per the germline V gene, CDR1 is KGHDR and CDR2 is SFDVKD. The CDR3 here is CATSGSGTDLGEQYF. DNA of the CDR3: TGTGCCACCAGTGGATCCGGGACGGACTTAGGAGAGCAGTACTTC.

As concerns this clonotype: With a much larger clone just one base away, this may be a read error. Here the CDR3 reads CATSDSGTAKGEQYF. The CDR3, as DNA: TGTGCCACCAGTGACTCCGGGACAGCAAAAGGAGAGCAGTACTTC. This chain uses TRBV24-1 with TRBJ2-7, with TRBD1 matching 7 bases. CDR3 length equals 15 residues. The V gene end was trimmed by 4 bases and the J gene end by 7 bases; junction bases not matched to a gene: 12. Germline loops: CDR1 KGHDR, CDR2 SFDVKD.

This clonotype was recorded many times. The chain is built from TRBV20-1 and TRBJ2-3; D not certain. The CDR3 covers 10 residues. Germline values: CDR1 DFQATT, CDR2 SNEGSKA (reference sequence). The V and J ends lost 5 bases and 3 bases respectively, with 3 bases between them. The CDR3 nucleotides are TGCAGTGCTCTGACAGATACGCAGTATTTT. Protein: CSALTDTQYF.

This clonotype was seen more than once but under ten times. V gene TRBV28 combines with J gene TRBJ1-1; 7 bases are a match to TRBD1. V gave up 2 bases and J gave up 0 bases; unmatched junction bases: 3. Germline assignment: CDR1 MDHEN and CDR2 SYDVKM. The CDR3 is 15 amino acids. In nucleotides, the CDR3 is TGTGCCAGCAGTTTAATAGGGGGCATGAACACTGAAGCTTTCTTT. This sequence encodes CASSLIGGMNTEAFF. The complete variable domain, with remaining parts taken from reference TRBV28 and TRBJ1-1, reads DVKVTQSSRYLVKRTGEKVFLECVQDMDHENMFWYRQDPGLGLRLIYFSYDVKMKEKGDIPEGYSVSREKKERFSLILESASTNQTSMYLCASSLIGGMNTEAFFGQGTRLTVV.